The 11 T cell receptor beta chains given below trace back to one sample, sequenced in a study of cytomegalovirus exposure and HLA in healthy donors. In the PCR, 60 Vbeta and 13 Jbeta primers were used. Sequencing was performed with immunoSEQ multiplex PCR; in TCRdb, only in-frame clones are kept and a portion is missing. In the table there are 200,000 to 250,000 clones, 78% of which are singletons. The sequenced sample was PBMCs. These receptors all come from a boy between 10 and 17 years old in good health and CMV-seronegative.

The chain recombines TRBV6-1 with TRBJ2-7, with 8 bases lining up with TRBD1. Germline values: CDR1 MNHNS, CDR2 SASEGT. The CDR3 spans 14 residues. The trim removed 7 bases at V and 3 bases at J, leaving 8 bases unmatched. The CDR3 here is CASTPTGDGYEQYF. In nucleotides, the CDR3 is TGTGCCAGCACTCCGACAGGGGACGGCTACGAGCAGTACTTC.

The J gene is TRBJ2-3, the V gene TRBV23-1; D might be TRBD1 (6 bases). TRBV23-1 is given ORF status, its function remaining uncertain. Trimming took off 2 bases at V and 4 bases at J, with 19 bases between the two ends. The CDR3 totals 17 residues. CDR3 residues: CASSQDPGQSRADTQYF. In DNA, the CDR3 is TGCGCCAGCAGTCAAGACCCTGGACAGTCCCGCGCAGATACGCAGTATTTT.

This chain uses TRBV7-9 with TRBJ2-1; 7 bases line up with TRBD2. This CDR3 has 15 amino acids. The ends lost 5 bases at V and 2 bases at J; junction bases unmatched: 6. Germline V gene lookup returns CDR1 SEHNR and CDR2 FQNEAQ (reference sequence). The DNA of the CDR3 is TGTGCCAGCAGCCAGACGGGGGGAACCTACAATGAGCAGTTCTTC. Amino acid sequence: CASSQTGGTYNEQFF.

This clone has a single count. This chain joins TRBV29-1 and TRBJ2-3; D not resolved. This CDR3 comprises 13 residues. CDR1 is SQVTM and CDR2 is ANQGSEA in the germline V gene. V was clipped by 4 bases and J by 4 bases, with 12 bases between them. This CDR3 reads CSVVVSRADTQYF. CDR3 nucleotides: TGCAGCGTTGTGGTCTCTAGAGCAGATACGCAGTATTTT.

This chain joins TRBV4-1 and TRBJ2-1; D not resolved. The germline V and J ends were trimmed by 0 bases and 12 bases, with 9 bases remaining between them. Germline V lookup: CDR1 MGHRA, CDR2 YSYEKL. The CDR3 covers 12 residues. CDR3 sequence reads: CASSQDTIRQFF. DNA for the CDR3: TGCGCCAGCAGCCAAGATACTATCAGGCAGTTCTTC.

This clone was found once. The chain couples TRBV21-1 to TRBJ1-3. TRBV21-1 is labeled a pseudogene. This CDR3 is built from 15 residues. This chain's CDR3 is CASSAPPIAGNTIYF. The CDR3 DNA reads TGTGCCAGCAGCGCCCCCCCGATAGCTGGAAACACCATATATTTT.

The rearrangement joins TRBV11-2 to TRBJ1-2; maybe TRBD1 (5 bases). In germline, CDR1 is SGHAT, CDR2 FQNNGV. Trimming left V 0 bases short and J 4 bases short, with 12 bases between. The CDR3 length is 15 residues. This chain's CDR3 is CASSLEGQGGYGYTF. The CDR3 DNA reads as TGTGCCAGCAGCTTAGAAGGCCAGGGAGGCTATGGCTACACCTTC. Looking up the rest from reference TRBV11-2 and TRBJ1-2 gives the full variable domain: EAGVAQSPRYKIIEKRQSVAFWCNPISGHATLYWYQQILGQGPKLLIQFQNNGVVDDSQLPKDRFSAERLKGVDSTLKIQPAKLEDSAVYLCASSLEGQGGYGYTFGSGTRLTVV.

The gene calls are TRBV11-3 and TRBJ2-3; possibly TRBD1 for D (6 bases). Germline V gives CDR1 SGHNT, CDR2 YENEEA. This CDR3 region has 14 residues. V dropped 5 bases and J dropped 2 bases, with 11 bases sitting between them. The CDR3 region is CASSPRDTTDTQYF. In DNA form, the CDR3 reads TGTGCCAGCAGCCCCCGGGACACCACAGATACGCAGTATTTT. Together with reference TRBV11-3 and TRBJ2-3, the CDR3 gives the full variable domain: EAGVVQSPRYKIIEKKQPVAFWCNPISGHNTLYWYLQNLGQGPELLIRYENEEAVDDSQLPKDRFSAERLKGVDSTLKIQPAELGDSAVYLCASSPRDTTDTQYFGPGTRLTVL.

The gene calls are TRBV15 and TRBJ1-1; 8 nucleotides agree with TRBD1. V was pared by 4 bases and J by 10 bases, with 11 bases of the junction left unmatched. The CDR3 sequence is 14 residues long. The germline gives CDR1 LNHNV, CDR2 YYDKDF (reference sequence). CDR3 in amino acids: CATSKLDRVEGAFF. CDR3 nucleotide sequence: TGTGCCACCAGCAAACTGGACAGGGTAGAAGGAGCTTTCTTT.

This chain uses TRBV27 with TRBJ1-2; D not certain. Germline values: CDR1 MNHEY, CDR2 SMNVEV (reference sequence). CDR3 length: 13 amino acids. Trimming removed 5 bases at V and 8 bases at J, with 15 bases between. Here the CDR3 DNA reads TGTGCCAGCAGTGACCGGGAAAGACGGGGCTACACCTTC. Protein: CASSDRERRGYTF.

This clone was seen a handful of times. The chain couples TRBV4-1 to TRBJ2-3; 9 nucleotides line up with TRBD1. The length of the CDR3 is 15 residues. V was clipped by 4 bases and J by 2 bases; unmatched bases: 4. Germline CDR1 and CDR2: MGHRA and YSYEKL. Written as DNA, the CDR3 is TGCGCCAGCAGCCGAGGACAGGGGACCACAGATACGCAGTATTTT. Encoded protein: CASSRGQGTTDTQYF.